Below are 10 T cell receptor beta chains sequenced from a single sample in a study of graft-versus-host responses after intestinal transplantation. Their antigen targets remain unknown. The table came from immunoSEQ multiplex PCR; TCRdb's copy has only in-frame clones and leaves some out. The sample has about 82,000 clones; 91% are singletons. The sequenced sample was unstimulated CD4+ T cells sorted from spleen or lymph node cells, obtained before intestinal transplant. All receptors derive from a human donor who received an intestinal transplant.

This clone was seen more than once but under ten times. The chain couples TRBV10-3 to TRBJ1-6, with D possibly being TRBD1 (5 bases). The germline V gene encodes CDR1 ENHRY and CDR2 SYGVKD. The ends were cut back, 0 bases at V and 5 bases at J, with 8 bases in the middle. This CDR3 has 15 amino acids. The CDR3 spells CAISESRVDNSPLHF. The CDR3, as DNA: TGTGCCATCAGTGAGTCCAGGGTAGATAATTCACCCCTCCACTTT.

The chain carries TRBV30 and TRBJ2-1; 8 bases match TRBD2. V gave up 2 bases and J gave up 4 bases; unmatched junction bases: 4. The V gene's germline CDR1 is GTSNPN and CDR2 SVGIG (reference sequence). The CDR3 contains 14 residues. The CDR3 nucleotides read TGTGCCTGGAGTCGGGCTAGCGGGTACAATGAGCAGTTCTTC. Translated, it gives CAWSRASGYNEQFF.

The chain is built from TRBV29-1 and TRBJ2-5; the match to TRBD2 covers 11 bases. CDR1 and CDR2 from the germline V gene are SQVTM and ANQGSEA. The junction had 2 bases not matched to a gene; V was cut back by 6 bases and J by 5 bases. This CDR3 contains 12 residues. CDR3 in amino acids: CSVRLAGETQYF. The CDR3 DNA is TGCAGCGTCCGACTAGCGGGGGAGACCCAGTACTTC. Together with reference TRBV29-1 and TRBJ2-5, the CDR3 gives the full variable domain: SAVISQKPSRDICQRGTSLTIQCQVDSQVTMMFWYRQQPGQSLTLIATANQGSEATYESGFVIDKFPISRPNLTFSTLTVSNMSPEDSSIYLCSVRLAGETQYFGPGTRLLVL.

The V and J genes are TRBV5-1 and TRBJ1-4, with 7 bases fitting TRBD1. J gave up 4 bases and V 6 bases, and 3 bases lay outside the gene matches. CDR1 is SGHRS, CDR2 YFSETQ, per germline. The CDR3 has 13 residues. CDR3 coding DNA: TGCGCCAGCATGGGACAGCTTAATGAAAAACTGTTTTTT. Translating gives CASMGQLNEKLFF. Full variable domain (rest looked up from reference TRBV5-1 and TRBJ1-4): KAGVTQTPRYLIKTRGQQVTLSCSPISGHRSVSWYQQTPGQGLQFLFEYFSETQRNKGNFPGRFSGRQFSNSRSEMNVSTLELGDSALYLCASMGQLNEKLFFGSGTQLSVL.

The V gene is TRBV19, the J gene TRBJ1-4, with a possible D match to TRBD1 (6 bases). Trimming cost V 3 bases and J 8 bases, with 16 bases left between them. Looked up from germline, CDR1 is LNHDA and CDR2 is SQIVND (reference sequence). The CDR3 totals 15 residues. The CDR3 region is CASSIARGAVEKLFF. For the CDR3, the DNA is TGTGCCAGTAGTATCGCGCGGGGGGCAGTGGAAAAACTGTTTTTT.

This chain links TRBV19 with TRBJ1-2; 9 nucleotides agree with TRBD1. This CDR3 has 13 amino acids. The germline CDR1 and CDR2 sequences are LNHDA and SQIVND (reference sequence). The V segment lost 7 bases and the J segment 6 bases; nucleotides outside the gene matches: 6. CDR3 nucleotide sequence: TGTGCCAGTACCGTGACAGGGGGACATGGCTACACCTTC. Protein sequence: CASTVTGGHGYTF.

The chain uses TRBV6-1 and TRBJ1-4; D is ambiguous. V gave up 4 bases and J gave up 0 bases, with 12 bases separating them. The CDR3 runs to 16 residues. CDR1 is MNHNS, CDR2 SASEGT, per germline. The CDR3 loop reads CASSVGLSSTNEKLFF. CDR3 DNA sequence: TGTGCCAGCAGTGTGGGCCTATCCTCAACTAATGAAAAACTGTTTTTT.

This chain uses TRBV5-1 with TRBJ2-6, with D possibly being TRBD2 (6 bases). This CDR3 comprises 16 residues. V was clipped by 2 bases and J by 2 bases, with 11 bases between them. Germline V lookup: CDR1 SGHRS, CDR2 YFSETQ. As DNA, the CDR3 is TGCGCCAGCAGCTTACCCGGGGAGGCTGGGGCCAACGTCCTGACTTTC. It is translated as CASSLPGEAGANVLTF.

This chain connects TRBV5-1 to TRBJ2-3; 11 bases agree with TRBD2. From germline, CDR1 is SGHRS and CDR2 YFSETQ. The CDR3 spans 15 residues. Trimming cost V 7 bases and J 2 bases; bases outside gene matches: 6. DNA of the CDR3: TGCGCCAGCGGCCTTAGCGGGGGGGCCACAGATACGCAGTATTTT. It encodes CASGLSGGATDTQYF. Together with reference TRBV5-1 and TRBJ2-3, the CDR3 gives the full variable domain: KAGVTQTPRYLIKTRGQQVTLSCSPISGHRSVSWYQQTPGQGLQFLFEYFSETQRNKGNFPGRFSGRQFSNSRSEMNVSTLELGDSALYLCASGLSGGATDTQYFGPGTRLTVL.

The chain joins TRBV18 to TRBJ2-2; 9 nucleotides agree with TRBD1. This CDR3 has 16 amino acids. Germline loops: CDR1 KGHSH, CDR2 LQKENI. Unmatched junction bases numbered 6, after V lost 5 bases and J lost 2 bases. This CDR3 is CASSKTGGRNTGELFF. The CDR3 DNA is TGTGCCAGCTCAAAGACAGGGGGTCGAAACACCGGGGAGCTGTTTTTT.